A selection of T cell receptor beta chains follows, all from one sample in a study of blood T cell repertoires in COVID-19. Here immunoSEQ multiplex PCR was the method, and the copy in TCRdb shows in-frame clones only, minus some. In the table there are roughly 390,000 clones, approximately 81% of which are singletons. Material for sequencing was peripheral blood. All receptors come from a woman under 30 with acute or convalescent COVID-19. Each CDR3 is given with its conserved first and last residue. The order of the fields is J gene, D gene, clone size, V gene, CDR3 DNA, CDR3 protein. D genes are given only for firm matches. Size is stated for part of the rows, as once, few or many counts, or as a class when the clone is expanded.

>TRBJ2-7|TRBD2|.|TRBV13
TGTGCCAGCAGCTTAGGCGGCGGGAGACACGGGTACGAGCAGTACTTC
CASSLGGGRHGYEQYF
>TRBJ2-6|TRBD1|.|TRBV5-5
TGTGCCAGCAGCCTATGGACAGGGGGCGCCGCTGGGGCCAACGTCCTGACTTTC
CASSLWTGGAAGANVLTF
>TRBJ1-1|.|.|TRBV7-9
TGTGCCAGCAGCTTTAAGGGGACTGAAGCTTTCTTT
CASSFKGTEAFF
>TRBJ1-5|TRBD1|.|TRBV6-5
TGTGCCAGCAGTTCGGGACAGGGGCTCGGAGGTCAGCCCCAGCATTTT
CASSSGQGLGGQPQHF
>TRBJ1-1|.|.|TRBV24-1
TGTGCCACCAGTGATTCAGGGGAAGACACTGAAGCTTTCTTT
CATSDSGEDTEAFF
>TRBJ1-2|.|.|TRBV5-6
TGTGCCAGCAGCTTGGGACAGAACTATGGCTACACCTTC
CASSLGQNYGYTF
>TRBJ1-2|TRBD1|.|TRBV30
TGTGCCTGGAGTGTACTGGAAGGGGGCTCCTATGGCTACACCTTC
CAWSVLEGGSYGYTF
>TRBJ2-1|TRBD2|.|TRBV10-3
TGTGCCATCAAGGGTAGCGGGAGGGACAATGAGCAGTTCTTC
CAIKGSGRDNEQFF
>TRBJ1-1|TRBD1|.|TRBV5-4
TGTGCCAGCAGCTTTTTTCGGACAGGGCTCGCTTTCTTT
CASSFFRTGLAFF
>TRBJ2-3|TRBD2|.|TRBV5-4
TGTGCCAGCAGCTTGGCCCAGCGGGGGTCGATCGATACGCAGTATTTT
CASSLAQRGSIDTQYF
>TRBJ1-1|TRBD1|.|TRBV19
TGTGCCAGTAGCTACAGGGGAGAAGCTTTCTTT
CASSYRGEAFF
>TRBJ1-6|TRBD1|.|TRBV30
TGTGCCTGGAGTCCACCTCCTACAGGGGGCGTTCGCTCACCCCTCCACTTT
CAWSPPPTGGVRSPLHF
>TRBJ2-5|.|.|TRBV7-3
TGTGCCAGCAGCTTATACGGGAGAAGAGAGACCCAGTACTTC
CASSLYGRRETQYF
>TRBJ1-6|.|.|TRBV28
TGTGCCAGCACCCCCCCGTGGGGGGAAAGGGATTCACCCCTCCACTTT
CASTPPWGERDSPLHF
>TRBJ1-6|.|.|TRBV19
TGTGCCAGTAGTATCGTAGGGGGTAATTCACCCCTCCACTTT
CASSIVGGNSPLHF
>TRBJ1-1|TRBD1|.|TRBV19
TGTGCCAGTAGTCTAGGACAGGGGACCCCCACTGAAGCTTTCTTT
CASSLGQGTPTEAFF
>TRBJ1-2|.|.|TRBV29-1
TGCAGCGTTGAACAGGACAGTCGTCCCATCAACATCTTC
CSVEQDSRPINIF
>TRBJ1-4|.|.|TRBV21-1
TGTGCCAGCAGCCGAAAGAGGGACAGGGGGCCTGAAAAACTGTTTTTT
CASSRKRDRGPEKLFF
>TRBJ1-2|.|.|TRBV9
TGTGCCAGCAGCCCCGGGGGGGAGGGCTATGGCTACACCTTC
CASSPGGEGYGYTF
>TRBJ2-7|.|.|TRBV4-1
TGCGCCAGCAGCCAAGCCCCTACAGGGAACTCCTACGAGCAGTACTTC
CASSQAPTGNSYEQYF
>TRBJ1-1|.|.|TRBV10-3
TGTGCCATCAGTGAGTCGTTGAAGGGGAGGTCTTTCTTT
CAISESLKGRSFF
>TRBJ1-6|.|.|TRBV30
TGTGCCTGGAGAAGCTTGTATAATTCACCCCTCCACTTT
CAWRSLYNSPLHF
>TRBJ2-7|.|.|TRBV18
TGTGCCAGCTCACCACCGAGGACAGATCCCCCTTACGAGCAGTACTTC
CASSPPRTDPPYEQYF
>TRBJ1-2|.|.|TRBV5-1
TGCGCCAGCAGCTTGTCGCCCACCGGGACTAACCCTGGCTACACCTTC
CASSLSPTGTNPGYTF
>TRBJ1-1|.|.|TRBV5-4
TGTGCCAGCAGCTTGTTCGGGGGTTACACTGAAGCTTTCTTT
CASSLFGGYTEAFF
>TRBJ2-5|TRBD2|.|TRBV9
TGTGCCAGCAGCGTTTCCGGGAGGGAACAAGAGACCCAGTACTTC
CASSVSGREQETQYF
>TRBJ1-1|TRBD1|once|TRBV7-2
TGTGCCAGCAGCTTAGGGACAGGGGAAACTGAAGCTTTCTTT
CASSLGTGETEAFF
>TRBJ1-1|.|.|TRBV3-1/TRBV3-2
TGTGCCAGTCATACAGGTACCGGAATGAACACTGAAGCTTTCTTT
CASHTGTGMNTEAFF
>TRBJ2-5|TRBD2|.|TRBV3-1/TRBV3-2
TGTGCCAGCAGCGACCGACGACTAGCGGGGGACCCGACCCAGTACTTC
CASSDRRLAGDPTQYF
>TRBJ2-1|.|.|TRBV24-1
TGTGCCACCAGTGATCCCCAGAGGCGGAGCTCCTACAATGAGCAGTTCTTC
CATSDPQRRSSYNEQFF
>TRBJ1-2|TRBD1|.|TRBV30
TGTGCCTGTTATCCGGGACAGATTTCCTTC
CACYPGQISF
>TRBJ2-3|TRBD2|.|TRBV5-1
TGCGCCAGCAGCTCGGTAGCGGGAGGGTTCACAGATACGCAGTATTTT
CASSSVAGGFTDTQYF
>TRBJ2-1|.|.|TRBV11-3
TGTGCCAGCAGCTTAGGTCCAAATGAGCAGTTCTTC
CASSLGPNEQFF
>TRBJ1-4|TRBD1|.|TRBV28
TGTGCCAGCAGATTTTTGACAGGGGGTAATGAAAAACTGTTTTTT
CASRFLTGGNEKLFF
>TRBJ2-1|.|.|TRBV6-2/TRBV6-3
TGTGCCAGCACCCCCCCTAGCCAGGACGCCTACAATGAGCAGTTCTTC
CASTPPSQDAYNEQFF
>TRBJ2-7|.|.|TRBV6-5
TGTGCCAGCAGGAGTCAAGGGGGGGGGTACGAGCAGTACTTC
CASRSQGGGYEQYF
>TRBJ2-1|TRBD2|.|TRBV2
TGTGCCAGCAAGATTGGTAGCGGGAGGGCCAATGAGCAGTTCTTC
CASKIGSGRANEQFF
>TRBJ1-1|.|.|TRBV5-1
TGCGCCAGCAGCCCCCTCGAGATGAACACTGAAGCTTTCTTT
CASSPLEMNTEAFF
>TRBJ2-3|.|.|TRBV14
TGTGCCAGCAGCCAAGATAACTTGGATACGCAGTATTTT
CASSQDNLDTQYF
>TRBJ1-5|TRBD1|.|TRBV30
TGTGCCTGGAGTCCCCTCGGGGGACAGGATCAGCCCCAGCATTTT
CAWSPLGGQDQPQHF
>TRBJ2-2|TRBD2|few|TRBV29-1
TGCAGCGTTGGGGCGGCGGGGGGCGTTTTTGGCGGGGAGCTGTTTTTT
CSVGAAGGVFGGELFF
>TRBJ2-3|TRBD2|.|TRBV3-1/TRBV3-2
TGTGCCAGCAGGGCCCTAGCGGGGCCAGGCACAGATACGCAGTATTTT
CASRALAGPGTDTQYF
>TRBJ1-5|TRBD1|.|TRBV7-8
TGTGCCAGCAGCTCCCGTGGACAGGGGCAACAGCCCCAGCATTTT
CASSSRGQGQQPQHF
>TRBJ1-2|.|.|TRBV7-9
TGTGCCAGCAGCTTCGCGGGAGCGATTAACTATGGCTACACCTTC
CASSFAGAINYGYTF
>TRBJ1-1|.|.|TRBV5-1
TGCGCCAGCAGCTTCTCAGGGGTGGACACTGAAGCTTTCTTT
CASSFSGVDTEAFF
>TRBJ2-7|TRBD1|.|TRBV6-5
TGTGCCAGCAGTCCGGGACAGGCCCCCTACGAGCAGTACTTC
CASSPGQAPYEQYF
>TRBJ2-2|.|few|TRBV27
TGTGCCAGCAGTTTCTCCTGGGGCGGCACCGGGGAGCTGTTTTTT
CASSFSWGGTGELFF
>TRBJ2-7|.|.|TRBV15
TGTGCCACAGGCGGGACGGTCACCTACGAGCAGTACTTC
CATGGTVTYEQYF
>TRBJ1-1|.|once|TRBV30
TGTGCCTGGACTCTGCTCCTCAGGGTTGGCACTGAAGCTTTCTTT
CAWTLLLRVGTEAFF
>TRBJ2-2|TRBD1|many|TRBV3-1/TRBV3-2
TGTGCCAGCAGCTTCGGGACAGGGGGCACCGGGGAGCTGTTTTTT
CASSFGTGGTGELFF